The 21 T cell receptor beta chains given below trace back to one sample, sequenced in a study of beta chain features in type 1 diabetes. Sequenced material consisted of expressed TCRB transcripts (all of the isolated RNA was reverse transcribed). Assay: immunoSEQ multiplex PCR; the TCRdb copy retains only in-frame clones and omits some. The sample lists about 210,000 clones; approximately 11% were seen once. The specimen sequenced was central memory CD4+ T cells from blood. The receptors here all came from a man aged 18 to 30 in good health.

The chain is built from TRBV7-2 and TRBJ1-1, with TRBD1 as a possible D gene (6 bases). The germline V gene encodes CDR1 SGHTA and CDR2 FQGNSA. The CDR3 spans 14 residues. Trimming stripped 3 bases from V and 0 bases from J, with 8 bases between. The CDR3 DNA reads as TGTGCCAGCAGCTTGTACAGGGTGAACACTGAAGCTTTCTTT. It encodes CASSLYRVNTEAFF.

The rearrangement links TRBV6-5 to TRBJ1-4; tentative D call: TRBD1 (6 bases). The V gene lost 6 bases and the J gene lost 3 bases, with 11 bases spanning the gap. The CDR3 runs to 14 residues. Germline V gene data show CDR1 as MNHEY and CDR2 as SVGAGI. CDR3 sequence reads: CASSRTASNEKLFF. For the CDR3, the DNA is TGTGCCAGCAGCCGGACAGCCTCTAATGAAAAACTGTTTTTT.

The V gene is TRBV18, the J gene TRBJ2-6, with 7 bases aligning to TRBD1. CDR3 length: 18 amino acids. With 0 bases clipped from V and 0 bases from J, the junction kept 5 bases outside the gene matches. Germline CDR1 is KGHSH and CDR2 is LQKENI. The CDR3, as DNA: TGTGCCAGCTCACCACCGGGACAGACCATCTCTGGGGCCAACGTCCTGACTTTC. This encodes CASSPPGQTISGANVLTF.

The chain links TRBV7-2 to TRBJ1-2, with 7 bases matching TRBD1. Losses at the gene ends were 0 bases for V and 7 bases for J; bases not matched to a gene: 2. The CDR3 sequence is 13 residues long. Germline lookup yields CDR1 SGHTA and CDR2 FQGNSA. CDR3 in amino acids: CASSLAGGVGYTF. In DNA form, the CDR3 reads TGTGCCAGCAGCTTAGCAGGGGGCGTTGGCTACACCTTC.

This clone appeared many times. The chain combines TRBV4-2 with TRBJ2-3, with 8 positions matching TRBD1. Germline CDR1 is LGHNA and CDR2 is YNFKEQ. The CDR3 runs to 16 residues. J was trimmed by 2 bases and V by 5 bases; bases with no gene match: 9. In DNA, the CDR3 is TGTGCCAGCAGCGGAGCTCAGGGGGCTTCCACAGATACGCAGTATTTT. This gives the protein CASSGAQGASTDTQYF.

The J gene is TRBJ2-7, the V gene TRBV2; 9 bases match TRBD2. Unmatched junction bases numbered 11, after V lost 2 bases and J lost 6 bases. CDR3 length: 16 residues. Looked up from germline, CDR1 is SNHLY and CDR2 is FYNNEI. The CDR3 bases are TGTGCCAGCAGTGAAAGGGGGCTGCGGGAGGGTTCCGAGCAGTACTTC. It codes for CASSERGLREGSEQYF. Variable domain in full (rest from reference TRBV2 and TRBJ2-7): EPEVTQTPSHQVTQMGQEVILRCVPISNHLYFYWYRQILGQKVEFLVSFYNNEISEKSEIFDDQFSVERPDGSNFTLKIRSTKLEDSAMYFCASSERGLREGSEQYFGPGTRLTVT.

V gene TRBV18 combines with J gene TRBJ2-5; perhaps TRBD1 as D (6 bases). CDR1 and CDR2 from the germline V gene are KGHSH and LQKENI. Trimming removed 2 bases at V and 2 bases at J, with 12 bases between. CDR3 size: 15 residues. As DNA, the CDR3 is TGTGCCAGCTCACCAAGGGGACACCTTCAAGAGACCCAGTACTTC. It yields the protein CASSPRGHLQETQYF.

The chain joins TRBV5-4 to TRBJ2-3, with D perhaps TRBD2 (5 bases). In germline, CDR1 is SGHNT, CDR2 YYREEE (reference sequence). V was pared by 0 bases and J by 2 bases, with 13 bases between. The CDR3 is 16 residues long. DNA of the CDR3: TGTGCCAGCAGCTTGGATCCGGGGAGCTCCACAGATACGCAGTATTTT. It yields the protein CASSLDPGSSTDTQYF.

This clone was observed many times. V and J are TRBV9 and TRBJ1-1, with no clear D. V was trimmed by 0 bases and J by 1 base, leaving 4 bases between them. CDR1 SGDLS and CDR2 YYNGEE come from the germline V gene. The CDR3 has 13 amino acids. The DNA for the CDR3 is TGTGCCAGCAGCGTAGAGGCGAACACTGAAGCTTTCTTT. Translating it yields CASSVEANTEAFF.

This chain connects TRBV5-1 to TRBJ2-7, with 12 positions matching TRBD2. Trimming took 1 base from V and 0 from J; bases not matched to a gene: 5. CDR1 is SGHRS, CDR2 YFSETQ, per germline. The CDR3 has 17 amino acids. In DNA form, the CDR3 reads TGCGCCAGCAGCTTGAATCTAGCGGGAGGGAGCTCCTACGAGCAGTACTTC. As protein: CASSLNLAGGSSYEQYF.

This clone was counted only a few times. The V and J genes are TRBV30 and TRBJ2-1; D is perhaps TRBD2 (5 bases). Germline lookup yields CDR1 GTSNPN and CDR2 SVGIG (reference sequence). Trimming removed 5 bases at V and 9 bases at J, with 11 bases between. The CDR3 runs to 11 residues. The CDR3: CAWESSFEQFF. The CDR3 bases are TGTGCCTGGGAATCTAGCTTTGAGCAGTTCTTC.

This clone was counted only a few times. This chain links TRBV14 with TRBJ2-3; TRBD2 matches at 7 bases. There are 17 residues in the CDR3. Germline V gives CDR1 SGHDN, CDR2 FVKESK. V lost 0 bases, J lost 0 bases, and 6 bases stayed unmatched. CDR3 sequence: CASSQDFGRPSTDTQYF. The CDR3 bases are TGTGCCAGCAGCCAAGATTTCGGGAGGCCCAGCACAGATACGCAGTATTTT.

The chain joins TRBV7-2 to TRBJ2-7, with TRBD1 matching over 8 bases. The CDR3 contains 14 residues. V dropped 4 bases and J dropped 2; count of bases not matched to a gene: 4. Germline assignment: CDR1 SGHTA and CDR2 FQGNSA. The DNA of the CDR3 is TGTGCCAGCAGCTCCCGGACAGGGACCTACGAGCAGTACTTC. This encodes CASSSRTGTYEQYF.

CDR3 in amino acids: CASSRDRGGGYTF. DNA for the CDR3: TGTGCCAGCAGCAGGGACAGGGGTGGTGGCTACACCTTC. This chain links TRBV7-2 with TRBJ1-2, with 10 nucleotides matching TRBD1. Unmatched junction bases numbered 4, after V lost 5 bases and J lost 7 bases. Per germline, CDR1 SGHTA and CDR2 FQGNSA. The CDR3 length is 13 residues.

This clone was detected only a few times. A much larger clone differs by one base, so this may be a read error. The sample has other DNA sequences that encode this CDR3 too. CDR3 sequence reads: CASRGPAQETQYF. As DNA, the CDR3 is TGTGCCAGCAGAGGACCGGCCCAAGAGACCCAGTACTTC. This chain links TRBV6-6 with TRBJ2-5, with D unresolved. V was trimmed by 6 bases and J by 1 base, leaving 9 bases between them. The germline V gene has CDR1 MNHNY and CDR2 SVGAGI (reference sequence). This CDR3 comprises 13 residues.

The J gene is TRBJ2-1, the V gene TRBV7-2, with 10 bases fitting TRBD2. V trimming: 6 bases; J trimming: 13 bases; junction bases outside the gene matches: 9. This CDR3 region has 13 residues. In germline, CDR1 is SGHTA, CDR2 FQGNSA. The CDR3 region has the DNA TGTGCCAGCAGGGCACTAGCGGGAACACGTCAGTTCTTC. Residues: CASRALAGTRQFF.

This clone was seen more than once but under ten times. CDR3 coding DNA: TGTGCCAGCAGCCCCCAGGCGCGGGGCACCGGGGAGCTGTTTTTT. Translating it yields CASSPQARGTGELFF. The chain carries TRBV7-9 and TRBJ2-2; tentative D call: TRBD2 (6 bases). This CDR3 comprises 15 residues. V dropped 5 bases and J dropped 4 bases, with 14 bases sitting between them. Germline-derived CDR1 and CDR2 are SEHNR and FQNEAQ (reference sequence).

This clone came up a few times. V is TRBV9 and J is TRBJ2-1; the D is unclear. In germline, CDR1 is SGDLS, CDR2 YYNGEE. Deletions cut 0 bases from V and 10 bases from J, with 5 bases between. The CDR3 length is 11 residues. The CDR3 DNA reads TGTGCCAGCAGCGTAGGGAAAGAGCAGTTCTTC. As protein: CASSVGKEQFF.

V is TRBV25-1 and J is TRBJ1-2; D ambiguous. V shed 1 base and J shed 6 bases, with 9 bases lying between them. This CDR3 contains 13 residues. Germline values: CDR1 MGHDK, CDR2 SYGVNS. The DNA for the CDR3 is TGTGCCAGCAGTGAATGGGCGGAGAATGGCTACACCTTC. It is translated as CASSEWAENGYTF.

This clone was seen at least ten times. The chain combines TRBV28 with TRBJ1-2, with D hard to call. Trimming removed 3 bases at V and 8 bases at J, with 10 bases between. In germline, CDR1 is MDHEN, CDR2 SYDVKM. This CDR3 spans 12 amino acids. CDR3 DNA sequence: TGTGCCAGCAGTTTGCTCTGGGAGGGCTACACCTTC. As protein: CASSLLWEGYTF.

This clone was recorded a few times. The CDR3 here is CASSRDRADEQYF. As DNA, the CDR3 is TGTGCCAGCTCAAGGGACAGGGCGGACGAGCAGTACTTC. The J gene is TRBJ2-5, the V gene TRBV18, with 9 positions matching TRBD1. The J call is in doubt because the DNA end fits TRBJ2-7 better. The CDR3 has 13 amino acids. From germline, CDR1 is KGHSH and CDR2 LQKENI.